The clone carrying this TCR beta chain was picked up a small number of times. This sample was included in a study of human T cells and chemical hapten exposure. Looking at the study overall: TCR yield per sample varied, mainly due to pooled library volumes.

Time point specified: patch test 1, 2 weeks after DPC sensitization. The treatment: therapeutic diphenylcyclopropenone sensitization with weekly scalp DPC. TCRdb itself ran the RACE reads through MiXCR, one entry per CDR3 protein. In the table there are around 76,000 distinct CDR3 sequences, over 9.5% of which are singletons. The ends were cut back, 10 bases at V and 0 bases at J, with 13 bases in the middle. CDR3 size: 14 residues. Germline V gene data show CDR1 as MNHNY and CDR2 as SVGAGI (reference sequence). This sequence joins TRBV6-6 and TRBJ1-5, with a tentative D call TRBD1 (6 bases). The sequence derives from a woman in her fifties or sixties with alopecia areata. Some clones in this sample may be carry-over from other donors' samples. This specimen consisted of whole blood, obtained in connection with sensitization to the hapten diphenylcyclopropenone (DPC). The CDR3 here is CATQGGNSNQPQHF. CDR3 nucleotides: TGTGCCACACAAGGGGGGAATAGCAATCAGCCCCAGCATTTT.